These 14 T cell receptor beta chains came from one sample sequenced in a study of T cell changes during pregnancy in multiple sclerosis. This table comes from immunoSEQ multiplex PCR, and its TCRdb copy is limited to in-frame clones, with some not included. The sample comprises some 46,000 clones, about 90% of which are singletons, and approximately 0.39% rests with the top ten. Specimen: CD4+ T cells from peripheral blood mononuclear cells, collected after pregnancy. The receptors shown here come from a female donor with multiple sclerosis, enrolled in a pregnancy study.

The gene calls are TRBV5-1 and TRBJ2-3; perhaps TRBD2 as D (5 bases). Germline lookup yields CDR1 SGHRS and CDR2 YFSETQ. Deletions cut 4 bases from V and 1 base from J, with 16 bases between. This CDR3 region has 16 residues. The CDR3, as DNA: TGCGCCAGCAGCCAGAGCGGCCTGGGAGGCACAGATACGCAGTATTTT. This gives the protein CASSQSGLGGTDTQYF.

The chain carries TRBV5-1 and TRBJ2-2; TRBD1 agrees at 7 bases. The CDR3 extends over 15 amino acids. The germline CDR1 and CDR2 sequences are SGHRS and YFSETQ. V lost 0 bases, J lost 3 bases, and 2 bases stayed unmatched. The CDR3 DNA reads TGCGCCAGCAGCTTGGACAGGGGAGACACCGGGGAGCTGTTTTTT. Translated, it gives CASSLDRGDTGELFF.

This clone was seen a single time. The chain uses TRBV5-5 and TRBJ1-3; the D is unclear. Trimming stripped 4 bases from V and 0 bases from J, with 11 bases between. CDR3 length: 15 residues. CDR1 is SGHKS, CDR2 YYEKEE, per germline (reference sequence). The CDR3 DNA is TGTGCCAGCAGCCTCGGTCCTAACTCTGGAAACACCATATATTTT. Residues: CASSLGPNSGNTIYF. The full variable domain, its missing parts supplied by reference TRBV5-5 and TRBJ1-3, is DAGVTQSPTHLIKTRGQQVTLRCSPISGHKSVSWYQQVLGQGPQFIFQYYEKEERGRGNFPDRFSARQFPNYSSELNVNALLLGDSALYLCASSLGPNSGNTIYFGEGSWLTVV.

The chain combines TRBV6-4 with TRBJ1-2; TRBD1 matches 8 bases. V lost 2 bases to trimming and J lost 6 bases; unmatched junction nucleotides: 2. The germline CDR1 and CDR2 sequences are MRHNA and SNTAGT. The CDR3 sequence is 13 residues long. The CDR3 nucleotides are TGTGCCAGCAGTGACGCCAGGGGGCATGGCTACACCTTC. It translates to CASSDARGHGYTF.

This chain links TRBV13 with TRBJ2-7, with 10 bases lining up with TRBD1. With 8 bases clipped from V and 6 bases from J, the junction kept 13 bases outside the gene matches. Looked up from germline, CDR1 is PRHDT and CDR2 is FYEKMQ (reference sequence). The CDR3 has 15 amino acids. The CDR3 sequence: CASARMGQGLGEQYF. CDR3 DNA sequence: TGTGCCAGCGCCCGCATGGGACAGGGGTTAGGCGAGCAGTACTTC. The variable domain in full, completed from reference TRBV13 and TRBJ2-7, reads AAGVIQSPRHLIKEKRETATLKCYPIPRHDTVYWYQQGPGQDPQFLISFYEKMQSDKGSIPDRFSAQQFSDYHSELNMSSLELGDSALYFCASARMGQGLGEQYFGPGTRLTVT.

This rearrangement joins TRBV18 to TRBJ2-3; 8 bases match TRBD1. The CDR3 sequence is 15 residues long. With 3 bases clipped from V and 4 bases from J, the junction kept 6 bases outside the gene matches. Germline lookup yields CDR1 KGHSH and CDR2 LQKENI. Written as DNA, the CDR3 is TGTGCCAGCTCACCTAGCAGGGGGCAGGCAGATACGCAGTATTTT. This encodes CASSPSRGQADTQYF.

The chain is built from TRBV28 and TRBJ1-1; TRBD1 matches at 7 bases. J lost 1 base, V lost 4 bases, and 6 bases had no gene match. The CDR3 runs 15 residues. Germline loops: CDR1 MDHEN, CDR2 SYDVKM. The CDR3 DNA is TGTGCCAGCAGTTCCATATCAGGGGGGAACACTGAAGCTTTCTTT. This translates into CASSSISGGNTEAFF.

CDR3 nucleotide sequence: TGCGCCAGCAGCTTGGTAGGGGCCCAGAACACTGAAGCTTTCTTT. This codes for CASSLVGAQNTEAFF. The chain recombines TRBV5-1 with TRBJ1-1, with a weak D call TRBD1 (5 bases). The germline V gene has CDR1 SGHRS and CDR2 YFSETQ. The CDR3 totals 15 residues. Between the trimmed V and J ends, which lost 0 bases and 1 base, there was a span of 10 bases.

The chain recombines TRBV11-2 with TRBJ2-2, with D unclear. Germline assignment: CDR1 SGHAT and CDR2 FQNNGV. With 3 bases removed from V and 0 bases from J, the gap between germline ends came to 2 bases. This CDR3 spans 13 amino acids. CDR3 amino acids: CASSFTNTGELFF. Written as DNA, the CDR3 is TGTGCCAGCAGCTTTACGAACACCGGGGAGCTGTTTTTT.

The chain combines TRBV6-1 with TRBJ1-5, with 9 bases lining up with TRBD1. Germline values: CDR1 MNHNS, CDR2 SASEGT. V trimming: 5 bases; J trimming: 12 bases; junction bases outside the gene matches: 5. CDR3 length: 12 residues. The CDR3 nucleotides read TGTGCCAGCAGTCTACAGGGGGCGTTCCAGCATTTT. Translating it yields CASSLQGAFQHF.

J is TRBJ2-5 and V is TRBV9; perhaps TRBD1 as D (6 bases). The J call could be wrong; TRBJ2-7 is a better fit for the DNA end. The germline gives CDR1 SGDLS, CDR2 YYNGEE. The CDR3 is 14 residues long. The CDR3 loop reads CASSVAGASYEQYF. The CDR3 DNA reads TGTGCCAGCAGCGTAGCAGGGGCTTCCTACGAGCAGTACTTC.

V gene TRBV5-1 combines with J gene TRBJ1-1, with D possibly TRBD1 on 6 matching bases. V was cut by 7 bases and J by 5 bases, with 30 bases left in between. The CDR3 runs to 18 residues. Germline V gene sequence: CDR1 SGHRS, CDR2 YFSETQ. The CDR3 is CASGPLPGGSFPNTEAFF. The CDR3 nucleotides are TGCGCCAGCGGTCCCTTACCTGGGGGCTCGTTTCCAAATACTGAAGCTTTCTTT.

The chain recombines TRBV2 with TRBJ2-5; 7 bases map to TRBD2. Trimming cost V 6 bases and J 7 bases; bases outside gene matches: 8. The length of the CDR3 is 13 residues. The germline CDR1 and CDR2 sequences are SNHLY and FYNNEI. The CDR3 DNA follows: TGTGCCAGCAGAGTGGGCAGGGAGGGGACCCAGTACTTC. Its translation: CASRVGREGTQYF.

The chain is built from TRBV5-1 and TRBJ2-5, with D tentatively TRBD2 (5 bases). The germline gives CDR1 SGHRS, CDR2 YFSETQ. The CDR3 covers 12 residues. Trimming shortened V by 5 bases and J by 3 bases, and 8 bases separated the two germline ends. Here the CDR3 DNA reads TGCGCCAGCAGGGACTGGGAAGAGACCCAGTACTTC. Its protein is CASRDWEETQYF. The entire variable domain, with the rest obtained from reference TRBV5-1 and TRBJ2-5, is as follows: KAGVTQTPRYLIKTRGQQVTLSCSPISGHRSVSWYQQTPGQGLQFLFEYFSETQRNKGNFPGRFSGRQFSNSRSEMNVSTLELGDSALYLCASRDWEETQYFGPGTRLLVL.